These 23 T cell receptor beta chains share one sample of origin, sequenced in a study of blood T cells in healthy people across ages. For the second PCR, which ran for about 6 to 11 cycles, a sample-barcoded 5' primer and a J-beta primer mix were used. MiXCR was run by TCRdb on the 5' RACE reads, yielding one entry per CDR3 protein. The sample includes around 990,000 distinct CDR3 sequences, roughly a quarter of them seen just once. This same sample was also part of a study on T cells of mothers and their children.

Sequencing input: blood. The receptors derive from a girl aged 2-10 years in good health.

This chain links TRBV7-2 with TRBJ2-5; D might be TRBD2 (5 bases). CDR3 length: 14 amino acids. V shed 5 bases and J shed 5 bases, with 15 bases lying between them. In germline, CDR1 is SGHTA, CDR2 FQGNSA. The CDR3 sequence is CASSPLGGSETQYF. For the CDR3, the DNA is TGTGCCAGCAGCCCCCTCGGAGGATCGGAGACCCAGTACTTC.

V and J are TRBV29-1 and TRBJ2-2; no clear D. This CDR3 is built from 12 residues. V was trimmed by 4 bases and J by 7 bases, leaving 10 bases between them. The germline gives CDR1 SQVTM, CDR2 ANQGSEA. CDR3 in amino acids: CSVVAWGGELFF. The CDR3, as DNA: TGCAGCGTTGTAGCCTGGGGCGGGGAGCTGTTTTTT.

The CDR3 DNA sequence: TGTGCCAGCAGTTACCAGGGGGGCTCGAACACTGAAGCTTTCTTT. This translates into CASSYQGGSNTEAFF. The rearrangement links TRBV6-5 to TRBJ1-1, with 7 bases fitting TRBD1. V gave up 2 bases and J gave up 1 base; unmatched junction bases: 4. The V gene's germline CDR1 is MNHEY and CDR2 SVGAGI. The CDR3 has 15 amino acids.

A remark on this clonotype: The CDR3 carries no conserved terminal phenylalanine or tryptophan, so it likely arises from a read error. The V and J genes are TRBV3-1 and TRBJ2-7; TRBD2 matches 9 bases. This CDR3 contains 15 residues. Per germline, CDR1 LGHDT and CDR2 YNNKEL (reference sequence). With V trimmed by 3 bases and J by 4 bases, 7 bases remained unmatched. The CDR3, as DNA: TGTGCCAGCAGCCAGAAGGCTAGCGGGACTTACGAGCAGTACTTA. The encoded protein is CASSQKASGTYEQYL.

The V gene is TRBV7-2, the J gene TRBJ2-3; the D call may be TRBD1 or TRBD2 (6 bases each). CDR1 SGHTA and CDR2 FQGNSA come from the germline V gene. The CDR3 has 14 residues. With 2 bases removed from V and 5 bases from J, the gap between germline ends came to 11 bases. CDR3 amino acids: CASSLRGQEDTQYF. In nucleotides, the CDR3 is TGTGCCAGCAGCTTACGGGGGCAGGAAGATACGCAGTATTTT.

In this sample, this clonotype turned up many times. This rearrangement joins TRBV29-1 to TRBJ1-2; tentative D call: TRBD1 (5 bases). Germline V gene lookup returns CDR1 SQVTM and CDR2 ANQGSEA. There are 11 residues in the CDR3. V lost 3 bases to trimming and J lost 7 bases, with 9 bases between them. The CDR3 DNA reads as TGCAGCGTTGAGGTTCAGGGTGGCTACACCTTC. Amino acid sequence: CSVEVQGGYTF. The variable domain in full, with the rest retrieved from reference TRBV29-1 and TRBJ1-2, is SAVISQKPSRDICQRGTSLTIQCQVDSQVTMMFWYRQQPGQSLTLIATANQGSEATYESGFVIDKFPISRPNLTFSTLTVSNMSPEDSSIYLCSVEVQGGYTFGSGTRLTVV.

The V and J genes are TRBV30 and TRBJ2-5; tentatively, D is TRBD1 (6 bases). The germline V gene has CDR1 GTSNPN and CDR2 SVGIG (reference sequence). V lost 4 bases, J lost 3 bases, and 21 bases lay in between. The CDR3 loop spans 16 amino acids. The CDR3 coding sequence is TGTGCCTGGAATTCAATTCCGGGACACGGAGAAGAGACCCAGTACTTC. Translation: CAWNSIPGHGEETQYF.

This rearrangement joins TRBV12-5 to TRBJ1-2, with 7 nucleotides matching TRBD1. The V and J ends lost 7 bases and 1 base, in that order; junction bases with no gene match: 9. Per the germline V gene, CDR1 is LGHNT and CDR2 is FRNRAP. This CDR3 region has 15 residues. The CDR3: CASASGTALNYGYTF. CDR3 DNA: TGTGCTAGTGCCTCCGGGACAGCTCTTAACTATGGCTACACCTTC.

This sequence joins TRBV3-1 and TRBJ2-5; D call uncertain. The J call is uncertain, as TRBJ2-7 better fits the DNA end. In germline, CDR1 is LGHDT, CDR2 YNNKEL (reference sequence). The CDR3 is 13 amino acids. As DNA, the CDR3 is TGTGCCAGCAGCCAAGATCCTTCCACCGAGCAGTACTTC. It specifies CASSQDPSTEQYF.

This clonotype was seen a few times. The CDR3 is CASSYEGGEMAEAFF. The DNA of the CDR3 is TGTGCCAGCAGTTATGAGGGGGGCGAAATGGCTGAAGCTTTCTTT. This sequence joins TRBV6-2 or TRBV6-3 and TRBJ1-1, with D perhaps matching TRBD1 (6 bases). Trimming took off 3 bases at V and 6 bases at J, with 17 bases between the two ends. Germline values: CDR1 MNHEY, CDR2 SVGEGT. This CDR3 contains 15 residues.

This clonotype turned up a few times. One end of the junction varies from germline; a read error may be responsible. The rearrangement uses TRBV7-9 and TRBJ2-5; a weak D match, TRBD2 (5 bases). Per germline, CDR1 SEHNR and CDR2 FQNEAQ (reference sequence). The CDR3 totals 13 residues. Here the CDR3 reads CASSSALGETQCF. The CDR3 DNA sequence: TGTGCCAGCAGCTCTGCCCTCGGGGAGACCCAGTGCTTC.

The chain links TRBV5-1 to TRBJ2-1, with 7 bases identical to TRBD1. V gave up 4 bases and J gave up 10 bases; unmatched junction bases: 11. The CDR3 runs 14 residues. Germline V CDR1 and CDR2: SGHRS, YFSETQ. The CDR3 DNA is TGCGCCAGCAGCCTACCAGGGGACAGAGAAGAGCAGTTCTTC. It yields the protein CASSLPGDREEQFF.

The chain recombines TRBV29-1 with TRBJ2-3; perhaps TRBD1 as D (7 bases). The ends were cut back, 3 bases at V and 3 bases at J, with 19 bases in the middle. The germline V gene encodes CDR1 SQVTM and CDR2 ANQGSEA. The CDR3 is 16 residues long. CDR3 sequence (DNA): TGCAGCGTTGAGGGCCGGCGGGACAGACCGACAGATACGCAGTATTTT. It is translated as CSVEGRRDRPTDTQYF.

This clonotype was found a few times. V usage is TRBV11-2 and J usage is TRBJ2-1; TRBD2 matches 14 bases. Germline V lookup: CDR1 SGHAT, CDR2 FQNNGV. V trimming: 2 bases; J trimming: 4 bases; junction bases outside the gene matches: 4. The CDR3 runs 17 residues. CDR3 loop: CASSLRGTSGSYNEQFF. The CDR3 DNA sequence: TGTGCCAGCAGCTTAAGGGGGACTAGCGGGAGTTACAATGAGCAGTTCTTC.

This clonotype has just a few counts. V and J are TRBV5-1 and TRBJ2-1; the match to TRBD1 covers 9 bases. J was trimmed by 3 bases and V by 1 base; bases with no gene match: 5. Germline V lookup: CDR1 SGHRS, CDR2 YFSETQ. This CDR3 is 16 amino acids long. This CDR3 is CASSLTPGQGYNEQFF. CDR3 coding DNA: TGCGCCAGCAGCTTGACCCCGGGACAGGGCTACAATGAGCAGTTCTTC.

CDR3 nucleotide sequence: TGTGCCAGCAGCGTAGGACTCTCCATAACAAACACCGGGGAGCTGTTTTTT. It is translated as CASSVGLSITNTGELFF. V usage is TRBV9 and J usage is TRBJ2-2; D is unclear. Trimming stripped 0 bases from V and 2 bases from J, with 14 bases between. The CDR3 runs to 17 residues. From germline, CDR1 is SGDLS and CDR2 YYNGEE.

This clonotype was detected a few times. The V call is TRBV4-1, the J call TRBJ2-2; a weak D match, TRBD2 (6 bases). V lost 7 bases, J lost 3 bases, and 18 bases lay in between. The CDR3 has 16 residues. Germline CDR1 reads MGHRA; CDR2 reads YSYEKL. The chain's CDR3 is CASTPWGSGDTGELFF. The CDR3 DNA reads as TGCGCCAGCACCCCGTGGGGTAGCGGCGACACCGGGGAGCTGTTTTTT.

This clonotype was seen a handful of times. The chain recombines TRBV7-2 with TRBJ1-5, with D possibly TRBD1 on 6 matching bases. The V gene lost 1 base and the J gene lost 5 bases, with 9 bases spanning the gap. The germline gives CDR1 SGHTA, CDR2 FQGNSA. The CDR3 extends over 14 amino acids. In DNA, the CDR3 is TGTGCCAGCAGCTTAGTATACAGGGATCAGCCCCAGCATTTT. Amino acids: CASSLVYRDQPQHF. Drawing the rest from reference TRBV7-2 and TRBJ1-5, the complete variable domain is GAGVSQSPSNKVTEKGKDVELRCDPISGHTALYWYRQSLGQGLEFLIYFQGNSAPDKSGLPSDRFSAERTGGSVSTLTIQRTQQEDSAVYLCASSLVYRDQPQHFGDGTRLSIL.

This clonotype was seen more than once but under ten times. This sequence joins TRBV4-1 and TRBJ2-1; the D gene is possibly TRBD1 (5 bases). Germline lookup yields CDR1 MGHRA and CDR2 YSYEKL. V was shortened by 4 bases and J by 6 bases, with 16 bases between the two germline ends. CDR3 length: 15 amino acids. CDR3 in amino acids: CASSLGVAGSNEQFF. The DNA of the CDR3 is TGCGCCAGCAGCCTAGGGGTAGCTGGCTCCAATGAGCAGTTCTTC.

This rearrangement joins TRBV7-9 to TRBJ2-1, with D tentatively TRBD2 (6 bases). The CDR3 has 16 amino acids. CDR1 is SEHNR and CDR2 is FQNEAQ in the germline V gene (reference sequence). The V end lost 3 bases, the J end lost 4 bases, and 16 bases lay between the germline ends. CDR3 in amino acids: CASSLDGGETYNEQFF. CDR3 in DNA: TGTGCCAGCAGCTTGGATGGAGGGGAAACATACAATGAGCAGTTCTTC.

The chain uses TRBV18 and TRBJ2-3, with D hard to call. CDR3 length: 13 residues. The ends were cut back, 1 base at V and 2 bases at J, with 4 bases in the middle. The germline CDR1 and CDR2 sequences are KGHSH and LQKENI. The CDR3 DNA is TGTGCCAGCTCACCACAGCCCACAGATACGCAGTATTTT. Its protein is CASSPQPTDTQYF.

The V call is TRBV5-5, the J call TRBJ2-1; D is uncertain. V was clipped by 9 bases and J by 5 bases, with 18 bases between them. The V gene's germline CDR1 is SGHKS and CDR2 YYEKEE (reference sequence). The CDR3 has 14 residues. The CDR3 protein is CATQSEIGDNEQFF. The CDR3 DNA sequence: TGTGCCACTCAATCCGAGATTGGGGACAATGAGCAGTTCTTC.

This clonotype was detected only a few times. The chain links TRBV5-5 to TRBJ2-1, with D perhaps matching TRBD1 (6 bases). Trimming cost V 4 bases and J 13 bases, with 24 bases left between them. Germline V gives CDR1 SGHKS, CDR2 YYEKEE (reference sequence). CDR3 length: 15 residues. The CDR3 DNA reads as TGTGCCAGCAGCCCCTCCCCGGGACAACACCGGGGACAGTTCTTC. Encoded protein: CASSPSPGQHRGQFF.